Listed below are T cell receptor beta chains from one sample, sequenced in a study of a mutant IDH1 vaccine in newly diagnosed glioma. No antigen has been identified for these receptors. Sequencing was performed with immunoSEQ multiplex PCR; in TCRdb, only in-frame clones are kept and a portion is missing. The data show about 82,000 clones, 70% to 90% seen once. Source: PBMCs, taken from a glioma patient whose treatment included an IDH1 peptide vaccine. The receptors shown here come from a man aged 25-40 years with glioma. Some clones in this sample may be carry-over from other donors' samples. Both conserved end residues are trimmed from each CDR3. Size values are once, few and many counts, or a class for expanded clones, and some rows have none.

j_gene	abundance	v_gene	CDR3aa
TRBJ2-2	-	TRBV30	AWSATRNTGELF
TRBJ1-6	-	TRBV5-1	ASSVAPGTGVYNSPLH
TRBJ1-1	-	TRBV7-2	ASRWEVNTEAF
TRBJ1-5	few	TRBV30	AWSNSNQPQH
TRBJ1-4	-	TRBV9	ASSGGVATNEKLF
TRBJ2-1	-	TRBV2	ASHSGSGKEQF
TRBJ2-7	-	TRBV6-1	ASQRGATTYEQY
TRBJ2-1	-	TRBV4-2	ASSPGLAGPYNEQF
TRBJ1-1	-	TRBV7-3	ASSLGAQNTEAF
-	-	TRBV18	ASSPTAPTYEQY
TRBJ1-5	-	TRBV7-2	ASSLVLGEVRPQH
TRBJ1-3	-	TRBV9	ASSPRTGDGNTIY
TRBJ1-1	-	TRBV5-1	ASRDLMNTEAF
TRBJ2-1	few	TRBV5-6	ASGLPGGQGNEQF
TRBJ2-5	once	TRBV5-8	ASSRSGTGEGETQY
TRBJ2-3	-	TRBV5-1	ASSGTSGGDTQY
TRBJ2-3	-	TRBV30	AWSVLGSFTDTQY
TRBJ2-2	-	TRBV18	ASSRDPQWSHTGELF
TRBJ1-6	-	TRBV2	ASRAGTGVSPLH
TRBJ2-4	-	TRBV19	ASSIRGPGDIQY
TRBJ2-1	-	TRBV4-2	ASSQEGQSSYNEQF
TRBJ2-1	-	TRBV9	ASSVTLKGLAEYNEQF
TRBJ1-3	-	TRBV7-9	ASSLGGFSGNTIY
TRBJ2-3	-	TRBV7-2	ASSLASGGTGSDTQY
TRBJ1-5	-	TRBV19	ASQGQPPSQPQH
TRBJ2-6	-	TRBV18	ASSKGDSGANVLT
-	-	TRBV7-2	ASRRGDSSYEQY
TRBJ2-1	-	TRBV9	ASSPRDRTYNEQF
TRBJ2-2	-	TRBV4-2	ASSRLTYTGELF
TRBJ1-3	-	TRBV19	ASTITPRVGNTIY
TRBJ1-2	once	TRBV7-8	ASALQARWGGYT
TRBJ1-1	-	TRBV19	ASSKTPGQPNTEAF
TRBJ2-5	-	TRBV27	ASAVRAGTESAQY
TRBJ1-2	-	TRBV2	ASTYSFSSGYT
TRBJ1-1	-	TRBV28	ASSLAARWEAF
TRBJ1-1	-	TRBV6-6	ASSYQVPGAF
TRBJ1-3	-	TRBV29-1	SGRYAGNTIY
TRBJ2-3	-	TRBV15	ATSGRGGRTDTQY
TRBJ1-1	-	TRBV7-2	ASRRTGGSEAF
TRBJ1-5	-	TRBV6-1	ASSEVGTGVYQPQH
TRBJ2-4	-	TRBV27	ASSQGWDEIAKNIQY
TRBJ2-7	-	TRBV2	ASTGGSEQY
TRBJ2-1	once	TRBV7-9	ASSPVVSGYNEQF
TRBJ1-2	-	TRBV5-1	ASSLASTGNYGYT
TRBJ1-1	-	TRBV14	ASSYIMNTEAF
TRBJ1-2	-	TRBV5-4	ASSLVGRGGVGYT
TRBJ1-4	-	TRBV28	ASSPGQDNEKLF
TRBJ1-3	-	TRBV18	ASSPSDSSGNTIY
TRBJ1-2	once	TRBV6-1	ASSERDRDYGYT
TRBJ2-2	-	TRBV6-5	ASSHTGELF
TRBJ2-7	-	TRBV28	ASRLPISPYEQY
TRBJ1-4	few	TRBV4-2	ASSQEAVTGRKEKLF
TRBJ2-1	-	TRBV9	ASSVDSPRGDGQF
TRBJ1-1	-	TRBV30	ACRRVTEAF